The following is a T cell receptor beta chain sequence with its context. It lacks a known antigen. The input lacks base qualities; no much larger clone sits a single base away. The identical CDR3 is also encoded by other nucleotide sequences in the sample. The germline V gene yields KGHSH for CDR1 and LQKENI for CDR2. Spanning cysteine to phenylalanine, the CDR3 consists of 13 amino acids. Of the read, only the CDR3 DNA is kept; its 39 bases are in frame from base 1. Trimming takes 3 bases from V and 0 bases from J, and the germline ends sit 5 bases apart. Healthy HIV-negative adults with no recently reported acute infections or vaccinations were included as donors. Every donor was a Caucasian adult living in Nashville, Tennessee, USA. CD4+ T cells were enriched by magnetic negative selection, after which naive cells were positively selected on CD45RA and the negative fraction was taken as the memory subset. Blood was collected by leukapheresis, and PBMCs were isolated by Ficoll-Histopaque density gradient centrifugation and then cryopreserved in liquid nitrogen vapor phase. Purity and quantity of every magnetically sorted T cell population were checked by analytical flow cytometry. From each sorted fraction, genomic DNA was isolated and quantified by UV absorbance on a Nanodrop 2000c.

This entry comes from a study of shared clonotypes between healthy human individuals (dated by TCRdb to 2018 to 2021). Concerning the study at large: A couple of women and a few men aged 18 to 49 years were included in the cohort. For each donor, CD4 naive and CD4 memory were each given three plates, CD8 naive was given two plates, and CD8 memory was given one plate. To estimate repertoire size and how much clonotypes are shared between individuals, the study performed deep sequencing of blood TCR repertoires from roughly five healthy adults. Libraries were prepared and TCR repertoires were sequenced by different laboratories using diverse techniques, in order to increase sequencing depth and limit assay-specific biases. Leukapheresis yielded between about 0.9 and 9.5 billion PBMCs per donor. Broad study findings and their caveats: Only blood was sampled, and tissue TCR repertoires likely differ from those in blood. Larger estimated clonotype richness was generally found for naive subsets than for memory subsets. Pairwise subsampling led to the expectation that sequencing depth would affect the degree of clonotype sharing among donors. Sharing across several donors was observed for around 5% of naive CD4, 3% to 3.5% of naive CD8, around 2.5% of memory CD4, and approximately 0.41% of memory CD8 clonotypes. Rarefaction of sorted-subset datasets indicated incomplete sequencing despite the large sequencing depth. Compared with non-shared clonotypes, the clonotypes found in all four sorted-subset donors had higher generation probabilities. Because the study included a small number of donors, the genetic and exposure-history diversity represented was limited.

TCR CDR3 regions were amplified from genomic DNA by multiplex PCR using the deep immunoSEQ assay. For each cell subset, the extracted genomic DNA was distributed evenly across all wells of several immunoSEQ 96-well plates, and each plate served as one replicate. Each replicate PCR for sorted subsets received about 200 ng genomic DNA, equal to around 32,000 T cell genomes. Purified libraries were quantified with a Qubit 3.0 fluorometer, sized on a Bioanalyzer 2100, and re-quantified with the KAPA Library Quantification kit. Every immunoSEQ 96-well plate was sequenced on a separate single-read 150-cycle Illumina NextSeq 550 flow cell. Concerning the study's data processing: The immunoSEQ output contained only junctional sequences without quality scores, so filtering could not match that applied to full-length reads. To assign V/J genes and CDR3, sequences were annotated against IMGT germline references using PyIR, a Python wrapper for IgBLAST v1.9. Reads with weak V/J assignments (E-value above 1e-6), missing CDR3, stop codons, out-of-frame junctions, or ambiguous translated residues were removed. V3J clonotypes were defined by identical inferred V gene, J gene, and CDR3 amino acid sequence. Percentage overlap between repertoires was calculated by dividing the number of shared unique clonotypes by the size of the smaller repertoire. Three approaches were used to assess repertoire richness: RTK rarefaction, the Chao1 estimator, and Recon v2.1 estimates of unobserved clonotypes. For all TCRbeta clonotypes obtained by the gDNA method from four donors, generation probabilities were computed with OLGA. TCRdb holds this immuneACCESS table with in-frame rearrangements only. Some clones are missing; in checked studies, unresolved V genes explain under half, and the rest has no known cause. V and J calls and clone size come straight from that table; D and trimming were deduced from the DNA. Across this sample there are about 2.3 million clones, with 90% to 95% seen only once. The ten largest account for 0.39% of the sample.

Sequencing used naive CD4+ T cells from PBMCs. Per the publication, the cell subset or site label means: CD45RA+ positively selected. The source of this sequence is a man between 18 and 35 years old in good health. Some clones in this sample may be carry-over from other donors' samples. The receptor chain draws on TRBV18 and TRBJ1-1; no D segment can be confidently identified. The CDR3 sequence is CASSPLLNTEAFF. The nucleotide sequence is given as TGTGCCAGCTCACCTTTGTTGAACACTGAAGCTTTCTTT.